Each of the 25 T cell receptor beta chains below was sequenced from the same sample in a study of circulating and synovial CD4+ cells in juvenile arthritis. The assay was immunoSEQ multiplex PCR, and TCRdb's table has in-frame clones only and misses some. Of fewer than 40,000 clones in the sample, 93% were seen once. The sequenced material came from CD4+ T cells from blood. All receptors come from a human donor with juvenile idiopathic arthritis.

The chain couples TRBV5-1 to TRBJ1-4; TRBD1 matches at 9 bases. The CDR3 loop spans 18 amino acids. Germline V gene data show CDR1 as SGHRS and CDR2 as YFSETQ. V was pared by 4 bases and J by 2 bases, with 12 bases of the junction left unmatched. CDR3 DNA sequence: TGCGCCAGCAGCCCTAGAGGACAGGGGTTTCCTACTAATGAAAAACTGTTTTTT. Its protein product is CASSPRGQGFPTNEKLFF.

The chain has TRBV18 and TRBJ1-1, with a possible D match to TRBD1 (6 bases). With 0 bases removed from V and 8 bases from J, the gap between germline ends came to 16 bases. This CDR3 has 15 residues. Germline V lookup: CDR1 KGHSH, CDR2 LQKENI. Here the CDR3 reads CASSPPGAAGEEAFF. CDR3 in DNA: TGTGCCAGCTCACCACCGGGGGCGGCCGGCGAGGAAGCTTTCTTT.

The chain recombines TRBV19 with TRBJ2-5; D is undetermined. The CDR3 extends over 14 amino acids. CDR1 and CDR2 (germline): LNHDA, SQIVND (reference sequence). Trimming took off 0 bases at V and 1 base at J, with 6 bases between the two ends. CDR3 amino acids: CASSIDHPQETQYF. CDR3 nucleotides: TGTGCCAGTAGTATAGATCATCCCCAAGAGACCCAGTACTTC.

This chain connects TRBV6-1 to TRBJ1-5, with 7 positions matching TRBD1. The V and J ends lost 2 bases and 2 bases, in that order; junction bases with no gene match: 12. The CDR3 consists of 18 residues. Germline assignment: CDR1 MNHNS and CDR2 SASEGT. The chain's CDR3 is CASSEIGGQVPRNQPQHF. Here the CDR3 DNA reads TGTGCCAGCAGTGAAATAGGGGGCCAAGTTCCACGCAATCAGCCCCAGCATTTT.

The rearrangement uses TRBV4-1 and TRBJ2-5; 9 bases line up with TRBD1. Unmatched junction bases numbered 10, after V lost 0 bases and J lost 5 bases. CDR3 length: 17 amino acids. The V gene's germline CDR1 is MGHRA and CDR2 YSYEKL. The CDR3 DNA reads as TGCGCCAGCAGCCAAGATCTCGGGACAGGGAGACGGGAGACCCAGTACTTC. This codes for CASSQDLGTGRRETQYF.

CDR3: CASGPGRQKAFF. The CDR3 coding sequence is TGTGCCAGCGGTCCCGGGAGACAGAAAGCTTTCTTT. V gene TRBV28 combines with J gene TRBJ1-1, with a tentative D call TRBD1 (5 bases). The CDR3 runs 12 residues. The V gene's germline CDR1 is MDHEN and CDR2 SYDVKM. Between the trimmed V and J ends, which lost 8 bases and 9 bases, there was a span of 16 bases.

Only one count was recorded for this clone. This chain links TRBV11-2 with TRBJ2-1, with 9 bases fitting TRBD2. Germline CDR1 and CDR2: SGHAT and FQNNGV. CDR3 length: 15 amino acids. With 6 bases clipped from V and 2 bases from J, the junction kept 5 bases outside the gene matches. The CDR3, as DNA: TGTGCCAGCAGACAAGCGGGAGGAGCCTACAATGAGCAGTTCTTC. Residues: CASRQAGGAYNEQFF. Using reference TRBV11-2 and TRBJ2-1 for the parts outside the CDR3, the full variable domain is EAGVAQSPRYKIIEKRQSVAFWCNPISGHATLYWYQQILGQGPKLLIQFQNNGVVDDSQLPKDRFSAERLKGVDSTLKIQPAKLEDSAVYLCASRQAGGAYNEQFFGPGTRLTVL.

This rearrangement joins TRBV15 to TRBJ1-2; a possible D gene is TRBD1 (5 bases). The V end was cut by 0 bases, the J end by 3 bases, with 8 bases between. Germline assignment: CDR1 LNHNV and CDR2 YYDKDF (reference sequence). The CDR3 consists of 14 residues. The CDR3 bases are TGTGCCACCAGCAGAGATCCGGGGGACTATGGCTACACCTTC. Translating it yields CATSRDPGDYGYTF.

This chain links TRBV13 with TRBJ2-5; D may be TRBD1 (6 bases). Germline V gene lookup returns CDR1 PRHDT and CDR2 FYEKMQ (reference sequence). The CDR3 is made up of 15 amino acids. V dropped 5 bases and J dropped 5 bases, with 18 bases sitting between them. The CDR3 DNA sequence: TGTGCCAGCAGCCAAGCCGGCAGGGGTTTTGAGACCCAGTACTTC. Translation gives CASSQAGRGFETQYF. The variable domain in full, completed from reference TRBV13 and TRBJ2-5, reads AAGVIQSPRHLIKEKRETATLKCYPIPRHDTVYWYQQGPGQDPQFLISFYEKMQSDKGSIPDRFSAQQFSDYHSELNMSSLELGDSALYFCASSQAGRGFETQYFGPGTRLLVL.

The chain combines TRBV10-3 with TRBJ2-5; possible D gene TRBD2, 6 bases. The CDR3 extends over 18 amino acids. The ends were cut back, 0 bases at V and 0 bases at J, with 17 bases in the middle. Germline V gene data show CDR1 as ENHRY and CDR2 as SYGVKD. This CDR3 is CAISESNWREPYQETQYF. As DNA, the CDR3 is TGTGCCATCAGTGAGTCGAATTGGCGGGAACCGTACCAAGAGACCCAGTACTTC.

The rearrangement links TRBV7-2 to TRBJ2-7; 12 bases map to TRBD1. This CDR3 contains 14 residues. CDR1 and CDR2 from the germline V gene are SGHTA and FQGNSA. The V gene end was trimmed by 6 bases and the J gene end by 6 bases; junction bases not matched to a gene: 6. CDR3 sequence reads: CASSEGQGAGEQYF. The CDR3 coding sequence is TGTGCCAGCAGTGAGGGACAGGGGGCCGGCGAGCAGTACTTC.

The J gene is TRBJ2-5, the V gene TRBV19; 10 bases match TRBD1. Germline V gene sequence: CDR1 LNHDA, CDR2 SQIVND (reference sequence). J was trimmed by 5 bases and V by 4 bases; bases with no gene match: 7. The CDR3 has 15 residues. The DNA for the CDR3 is TGTGCCAGTAGTACCGGGACAGGGGTGGTCGAGACCCAGTACTTC. Protein: CASSTGTGVVETQYF.

The V gene is TRBV11-2, the J gene TRBJ2-5; a possible D gene is TRBD2 (6 bases). The CDR3 runs to 17 residues. Trimming cost V 6 bases and J 0 bases, with 20 bases left between them. CDR1 is SGHAT, CDR2 FQNNGV, per germline. The CDR3 reads CASRTPYRDSDQETQYF. The DNA of the CDR3 is TGTGCCAGCAGAACCCCATACCGGGACTCCGACCAAGAGACCCAGTACTTC.

The V call is TRBV6-1, the J call TRBJ1-1; TRBD1 matches at 8 bases. Germline values: CDR1 MNHNS, CDR2 SASEGT. Trimming at V came to 4 bases and at J to 3 bases, leaving 7 bases not matched to a gene. CDR3 length equals 15 residues. CDR3 in amino acids: CASSANRGGDTEAFF. CDR3 coding DNA: TGTGCCAGCAGTGCGAACAGGGGGGGGGACACTGAAGCTTTCTTT.

The rearrangement links TRBV6-6 to TRBJ2-2, with D maybe TRBD1 (5 bases). V was trimmed by 6 bases and J by 3 bases, leaving 8 bases between them. Germline V gene sequence: CDR1 MNHNY, CDR2 SVGAGI (reference sequence). The CDR3 extends over 13 amino acids. CDR3 nucleotides: TGTGCCAGCAGCGCAGGGTACACCGGGGAGCTGTTTTTT. Its translation: CASSAGYTGELFF.

This chain uses TRBV11-2 with TRBJ2-3; the D gene is possibly TRBD2 (6 bases). This CDR3 spans 14 amino acids. CDR1 SGHAT and CDR2 FQNNGV come from the germline V gene. Trimming removed 0 bases at V and 7 bases at J, with 11 bases between. CDR3 protein: CASSLELGGYTQYF. DNA of the CDR3: TGTGCCAGCAGCTTAGAATTGGGGGGATATACGCAGTATTTT.

This clone was detected a few times. The chain uses TRBV5-6 and TRBJ2-1; 12 bases fit TRBD2. CDR1 is SGHDT, CDR2 YYEEEE, per germline. Losses at the gene ends were 1 base for V and 10 bases for J; bases not matched to a gene: 3. This CDR3 spans 14 amino acids. CDR3 DNA: TGTGCCAGCAGCTTGACTGGGACTAGCGGGGAGCAGTTCTTC. Protein product: CASSLTGTSGEQFF. Full variable domain (remainder filled in from reference TRBV5-6 and TRBJ2-1): DAGVTQSPTHLIKTRGQQVTLRCSPKSGHDTVSWYQQALGQGPQFIFQYYEEEERQRGNFPDRFSGHQFPNYSSELNVNALLLGDSALYLCASSLTGTSGEQFFGPGTRLTVL.

V gene TRBV5-1 combines with J gene TRBJ2-1; D ambiguous. The V gene's germline CDR1 is SGHRS and CDR2 YFSETQ. The CDR3 consists of 12 residues. V was trimmed by 1 base and J by 7 bases, leaving 6 bases between them. CDR3 DNA: TGCGCCAGCAGCTTGAATAGAAATGAGCAGTTCTTC. It encodes CASSLNRNEQFF.

The chain employs TRBV28 and TRBJ1-2, with D perhaps TRBD1 (6 bases). The V end lost 8 bases, the J end lost 7 bases, and 11 bases lay between the germline ends. Germline CDR1 is MDHEN and CDR2 is SYDVKM. The CDR3 totals 11 residues. The CDR3 DNA reads as TGTGCCAGCCGGACAGTCGGTGGCTACACCTTC. It is translated as CASRTVGGYTF.

This clone was detected a few times. The chain recombines TRBV19 with TRBJ2-6, with D possibly being TRBD1 (5 bases). CDR1 is LNHDA, CDR2 SQIVND, per germline (reference sequence). The length of the CDR3 is 15 residues. Trimming shortened V by 4 bases and J by 2 bases, and 9 bases separated the two germline ends. CDR3: CASSNGATGANVLTF. In DNA, the CDR3 is TGTGCCAGTAGTAATGGGGCGACTGGGGCCAACGTCCTGACTTTC.

This sequence joins TRBV28 and TRBJ1-2; weak D call: TRBD1 (6 bases). CDR3 length: 13 residues. V shed 6 bases and J shed 2 bases, with 10 bases lying between them. The germline V gene has CDR1 MDHEN and CDR2 SYDVKM. CDR3 nucleotide sequence: TGTGCCAGCAGAAAAACAGGGAACTATGGCTACACCTTC. Encoded protein: CASRKTGNYGYTF.

Only one count was recorded for this clone. This chain uses TRBV6-1 with TRBJ2-7, with 7 nucleotides matching TRBD2. V gave up 6 bases and J gave up 2 bases; unmatched junction bases: 10. The CDR3 has 15 residues. In germline, CDR1 is MNHNS, CDR2 SASEGT. CDR3 region: CASSPLEAGPYEQYF. The CDR3 region has the DNA TGTGCCAGCAGCCCCCTGGAAGCGGGACCCTACGAGCAGTACTTC.

The table lists this clone with a count of one. The rearrangement uses TRBV19 and TRBJ1-1; possible D gene TRBD1, 5 bases. V lost 4 bases to trimming and J lost 2 bases, with 17 bases between them. The length of the CDR3 is 16 residues. From germline, CDR1 is LNHDA and CDR2 SQIVND (reference sequence). CDR3 coding DNA: TGTGCCAGTAGTACCCCTGGACAAGCCTCTAACACTGAAGCTTTCTTT. Protein product: CASSTPGQASNTEAFF.

The rearrangement joins TRBV5-4 to TRBJ2-1, with TRBD2 matching over 16 bases. The V and J ends lost 3 bases and 7 bases, in that order; junction bases with no gene match: 10. The CDR3 spans 18 residues. The germline V gene encodes CDR1 SGHNT and CDR2 YYREEE (reference sequence). CDR3 in DNA: TGTGCCAGCAGCTCTGGGACTAGCGGGAGGGGCTATAAGAATGAGCAGTTCTTC. The encoded protein is CASSSGTSGRGYKNEQFF. Supplemented by reference TRBV5-4 and TRBJ2-1, the full variable domain reads ETGVTQSPTHLIKTRGQQVTLRCSSQSGHNTVSWYQQALGQGPQFIFQYYREEENGRGNFPPRFSGLQFPNYSSELNVNALELDDSALYLCASSSGTSGRGYKNEQFFGPGTRLTVL.

V is TRBV9 and J is TRBJ1-1; D is possibly TRBD1 (5 bases). The V gene lost 4 bases and the J gene lost 8 bases, with 18 bases spanning the gap. CDR1 is SGDLS, CDR2 YYNGEE, per germline. The CDR3 totals 14 residues. Here the CDR3 reads CASSRGGEAVEAFF. In DNA, the CDR3 is TGTGCCAGCAGCCGGGGGGGGGAAGCCGTCGAAGCTTTCTTT.